A single sample is the source of the 23 T cell receptor beta chains below, sequenced in a study of cytomegalovirus exposure and HLA in healthy donors. 13 Jbeta primers and 60 Vbeta primers were used for the PCR. Data came from immunoSEQ multiplex PCR; TCRdb stores just in-frame clones and leaves some out. This table holds about 120,000 clones, 75% found once. Sequences were obtained from PBMCs. The receptors were gathered from a woman aged 18-29 years in good health and CMV-seronegative.

This clone was seen just once. This rearrangement joins TRBV14 to TRBJ1-1; the D is unclear. This CDR3 contains 14 residues. CDR1 and CDR2 from the germline V gene are SGHDN and FVKESK. The V end lost 9 bases, the J end lost 3 bases, and 17 bases lay between the germline ends. CDR3 sequence: CARPLPGGDTEAFF. The CDR3 DNA is TGTGCCAGACCTCTCCCGGGAGGCGACACTGAAGCTTTCTTT. The complete variable domain, with remaining parts taken from reference TRBV14 and TRBJ1-1, reads EAGVTQFPSHSVIEKGQTVTLRCDPISGHDNLYWYRRVMGKEIKFLLHFVKESKQDESGMPNNRFLAERTGGTYSTLKVQPAELEDSGVYFCARPLPGGDTEAFFGQGTRLTVV.

The chain recombines TRBV4-1 with TRBJ2-1; weak D call: TRBD2 (6 bases). In germline, CDR1 is MGHRA, CDR2 YSYEKL. The germline V and J ends were trimmed by 2 bases and 4 bases, with 15 bases remaining between them. This CDR3 spans 16 amino acids. The CDR3 protein is CASSQSLGDFYNEQFF. The DNA for the CDR3 is TGCGCCAGCAGCCAAAGTTTGGGGGACTTTTACAATGAGCAGTTCTTC.

The chain employs TRBV7-2 and TRBJ1-2; the D is unclear. Trimming took off 6 bases at V and 4 bases at J, with 12 bases between the two ends. Looked up from germline, CDR1 is SGHTA and CDR2 is FQGNSA. The CDR3 is 13 residues long. This CDR3 reads CASSYTAAYGYTF. The CDR3 DNA is TGTGCCAGCAGTTACACCGCGGCCTATGGCTACACCTTC.

The chain employs TRBV6-4 and TRBJ2-7; TRBD2 is a possible D gene (5 bases). V was cut by 7 bases and J by 4 bases, with 14 bases left in between. Germline CDR1 and CDR2: MRHNA and SNTAGT. The CDR3 has 13 residues. CDR3 sequence (DNA): TGTGCCAGCACCAATCCAGGCGGGTACGAGCAGTACTTC. Protein product: CASTNPGGYEQYF.

The CDR3 nucleotides read TGTGCCAGCAGCCCCCGTGAAGGACTGAACTATGGCTACACCTTC. Translating gives CASSPREGLNYGYTF. The V call is TRBV9, the J call TRBJ1-2; D gene unclear. Looked up from germline, CDR1 is SGDLS and CDR2 is YYNGEE. Trimming left V 4 bases short and J 2 bases short, with 15 bases between. The CDR3 is 15 residues long.

The V gene is TRBV28, the J gene TRBJ2-7; TRBD2 agrees at 7 bases. J lost 3 bases, V lost 3 bases, and 11 bases had no gene match. The CDR3 is made up of 16 amino acids. CDR1 is MDHEN and CDR2 is SYDVKM in the germline V gene. The CDR3 nucleotides read TGTGCCAGCAGTTTCCCGGGGAGGGCGTCTTTCTACGAGCAGTACTTC. It encodes CASSFPGRASFYEQYF.

This clone was recorded once. The chain recombines TRBV4-2 with TRBJ1-5, with 7 bases that match TRBD1. Germline V gene sequence: CDR1 LGHNA, CDR2 YNFKEQ. The CDR3 consists of 17 residues. Trimming at V came to 0 bases and at J to 1 base, leaving 6 bases not matched to a gene. CDR3 amino acids: CASSQEQGRASNQPQHF. CDR3 DNA: TGTGCCAGCAGCCAAGAACAGGGGCGAGCGAGCAATCAGCCCCAGCATTTT.

V is TRBV28 and J is TRBJ2-5, with 11 bases fitting TRBD1. V was pared by 8 bases and J by 4 bases, with 9 bases of the junction left unmatched. This CDR3 has 15 residues. Looked up from germline, CDR1 is MDHEN and CDR2 is SYDVKM. The CDR3, as DNA: TGTGCCAGCTGGGACAGGGGGACTTCGGGAGAGACCCAGTACTTC. Amino acid sequence: CASWDRGTSGETQYF.

This clone was seen a few times. V is TRBV29-1 and J is TRBJ2-5, with D maybe TRBD2 (5 bases). V lost 5 bases and J lost 5, with 18 bases in between. This CDR3 contains 14 residues. Germline V gene data show CDR1 as SQVTM and CDR2 as ANQGSEA. In DNA form, the CDR3 reads TGCAGCGTTATGCTCAGGCATTCGGGGGAGACCCAGTACTTC. It encodes CSVMLRHSGETQYF.

This clone occurred once. This rearrangement joins TRBV28 to TRBJ2-3, with a tentative D call TRBD1 (6 bases). This CDR3 contains 14 residues. V was cut by 6 bases and J by 0 bases, with 10 bases left in between. Looked up from germline, CDR1 is MDHEN and CDR2 is SYDVKM. CDR3 nucleotide sequence: TGTGCCAGCAGGGTGGACAGAAGCACAGATACGCAGTATTTT. It codes for CASRVDRSTDTQYF.

J is TRBJ1-1 and V is TRBV27; D unresolved. Trimming removed 11 bases from V and 0 bases from J, with 16 bases in between. The CDR3 has 14 amino acids. The V gene's germline CDR1 is MNHEY and CDR2 SMNVEV (reference sequence). As DNA, the CDR3 is TGTGCCTGCGCGCGGGGATCTGTGAACACTGAAGCTTTCTTT. It encodes CACARGSVNTEAFF.

In nucleotides, the CDR3 is TGTGCCAGCACCGACTACACCGGAGGTTCACCCCTCCACTTT. This encodes CASTDYTGGSPLHF. This chain joins TRBV2 and TRBJ1-6; D is undetermined. V lost 7 bases and J 9 bases, leaving 16 bases between the germline ends. Germline V CDR1 and CDR2: SNHLY, FYNNEI. The CDR3 consists of 14 residues.

This clone was seen a single time. The J gene is TRBJ1-2, the V gene TRBV28, with 10 positions matching TRBD1. The germline CDR1 and CDR2 sequences are MDHEN and SYDVKM. The CDR3 spans 15 residues. The V segment lost 7 bases and the J segment 4 bases; nucleotides outside the gene matches: 9. CDR3 bases: TGTGCCAGCATCTATCGGGACAGGGGCACCTATGGCTACACCTTC. Translating gives CASIYRDRGTYGYTF.

The chain joins TRBV5-6 to TRBJ2-7, with D perhaps matching TRBD2 (7 bases). Germline lookup yields CDR1 SGHDT and CDR2 YYEEEE. The CDR3 totals 15 residues. V lost 4 bases to trimming and J lost 3 bases, with 17 bases between them. CDR3 nucleotides: TGTGCCAGCAGCCCGGAGGGCGGGGGCCGCTACGAGCAGTACTTC. This translates into CASSPEGGGRYEQYF. The whole variable domain, filled in from reference TRBV5-6 and TRBJ2-7, reads DAGVTQSPTHLIKTRGQQVTLRCSPKSGHDTVSWYQQALGQGPQFIFQYYEEEERQRGNFPDRFSGHQFPNYSSELNVNALLLGDSALYLCASSPEGGGRYEQYFGPGTRLTVT.

The chain couples TRBV5-6 to TRBJ1-6; D gene uncertain. Germline V lookup: CDR1 SGHDT, CDR2 YYEEEE. Trimming removed 4 bases at V and 10 bases at J, with 15 bases between. This CDR3 comprises 14 residues. Here the CDR3 reads CASSRGHSVSPLHF. Written as DNA, the CDR3 is TGTGCCAGCAGCAGAGGCCATTCCGTATCACCCCTCCACTTT.

This sequence joins TRBV6-4 and TRBJ1-6; 7 bases map to TRBD1. The germline gives CDR1 MRHNA, CDR2 SNTAGT. After removal of 8 bases from V and 5 bases from J, the junction contained 9 bases not matched to a gene. The length of the CDR3 is 15 residues. CDR3 amino acids: CASPRPGQNNSPLHF. The CDR3, as DNA: TGTGCCAGCCCTAGGCCGGGACAGAATAATTCACCCCTCCACTTT.

V is TRBV14 and J is TRBJ1-1; D is undetermined. Germline lookup yields CDR1 SGHDN and CDR2 FVKESK. V gave up 4 bases and J gave up 5 bases, with 17 bases separating them. CDR3 length equals 15 residues. In DNA form, the CDR3 reads TGTGCCAGCAGCCGCATAACCGGAGGACGAACTGAAGCTTTCTTT. This translates into CASSRITGGRTEAFF.

The gene calls are TRBV5-1 and TRBJ2-3; a possible D gene is TRBD1 (6 bases). V was cut by 1 base and J by 0 bases, with 15 bases left in between. The CDR3 loop spans 17 amino acids. Germline CDR1 reads SGHRS; CDR2 reads YFSETQ. CDR3 loop: CASSLRTAEVSTDTQYF. Written as DNA, the CDR3 is TGCGCCAGCAGCTTGAGGACAGCAGAAGTTAGCACAGATACGCAGTATTTT.

This clone was observed a few times. V and J are TRBV2 and TRBJ2-7, with TRBD1 as a possible D gene (6 bases). The CDR3 contains 15 residues. Germline V gene data show CDR1 as SNHLY and CDR2 as FYNNEI. The germline V and J ends were trimmed by 0 bases and 1 base, with 10 bases remaining between them. The CDR3 sequence: CASSEALTGSYEQYF. Here the CDR3 DNA reads TGTGCCAGCAGTGAAGCCTTGACAGGTTCCTACGAGCAGTACTTC.

The chain is built from TRBV19 and TRBJ1-1; a weak D match, TRBD1 (6 bases). Germline CDR1 is LNHDA and CDR2 is SQIVND (reference sequence). The CDR3 contains 15 residues. The V gene lost 8 bases and the J gene lost 6 bases, with 22 bases spanning the gap. CDR3 sequence reads: CASQGRNREKAEAFF. The CDR3 DNA sequence: TGTGCCAGTCAAGGCAGAAACAGGGAGAAGGCTGAAGCTTTCTTT.

The V gene is TRBV2, the J gene TRBJ2-7; TRBD1 might be the D (6 bases). There are 12 residues in the CDR3. Germline V gene data show CDR1 as SNHLY and CDR2 as FYNNEI. V shed 8 bases and J shed 4 bases, with 12 bases lying between them. The CDR3 DNA sequence: TGTGCCAGCCATGGACAGATATACGAGCAGTACTTC. The encoded protein is CASHGQIYEQYF.

This chain uses TRBV5-6 with TRBJ2-2, with 13 positions matching TRBD2. The CDR3 loop spans 16 amino acids. V dropped 6 bases and J dropped 4; count of bases not matched to a gene: 6. Germline loops: CDR1 SGHDT, CDR2 YYEEEE. CDR3 in DNA: TGTGCCAGCAACCTTCGACTAGCGGGGGGCACCGGGGAGCTGTTTTTT. This codes for CASNLRLAGGTGELFF. Based on the CDR3 plus reference TRBV5-6 and TRBJ2-2, the full variable domain is DAGVTQSPTHLIKTRGQQVTLRCSPKSGHDTVSWYQQALGQGPQFIFQYYEEEERQRGNFPDRFSGHQFPNYSSELNVNALLLGDSALYLCASNLRLAGGTGELFFGEGSRLTVL.

The V gene is TRBV19, the J gene TRBJ2-3; TRBD2 matches 10 bases. CDR3 length equals 16 residues. Trimming at V came to 5 bases and at J to 7 bases, leaving 12 bases not matched to a gene. Germline V gene lookup returns CDR1 LNHDA and CDR2 SQIVND (reference sequence). The CDR3 nucleotides read TGTGCCAGTAGTGAGCAGCCGGGACTAGCGACGTATACGCAGTATTTT. It yields the protein CASSEQPGLATYTQYF. The complete variable domain, with remaining parts taken from reference TRBV19 and TRBJ2-3, reads DGGITQSPKYLFRKEGQNVTLSCEQNLNHDAMYWYRQDPGQGLRLIYYSQIVNDFQKGDIAEGYSVSREKKESFPLTVTSAQKNPTAFYLCASSEQPGLATYTQYFGPGTRLTVL.